A single sample is the source of the 9 T cell receptor beta chains below, sequenced in a study of glioma-infiltrating T cells. Using RNA template, CDR3s of TCR alpha and beta were amplified with iRepertoire arm-PCR. MiXCR, applied by TCRdb to the multiplex PCR reads, yields one record per CDR3 protein. The sample contains approximately 400,000 distinct CDR3 sequences, 35% to 45% of which appear only once. Sequences were obtained from glioma tissue, nonneoplastic brain tissue, or PBMCs (not recorded which). Receptors originate from a human donor with low-grade glioma or glioblastoma, undergoing nonglioma brain surgery, or in good health (not recorded which).

This clonotype was observed many times. A read error may account for a junction end that differs from germline. V gene TRBV20-1 combines with J gene TRBJ2-1; possible D gene TRBD1, 6 bases. CDR1 and CDR2 (germline): DFQATT, SNEGSKA (reference sequence). The CDR3 has 13 amino acids. CDR3 region: CSARRTAYNEQFF. The CDR3 DNA reads as TGCAGCGCTAGACGGACAGCCTACAATGAGCAGTTCTTC.

The sample holds many counts of this clonotype. This sequence joins TRBV4-2 and TRBJ1-2; no reliable D call. V shed 0 bases and J shed 0 bases, with 5 bases lying between them. The CDR3 sequence is 14 residues long. Germline loops: CDR1 LGHNA, CDR2 YNFKEQ. In DNA, the CDR3 is TGTGCCAGCAGCCAAGATAGTACTAACTATGGCTACACCTTC. This encodes CASSQDSTNYGYTF.

The chain is built from TRBV14 and TRBJ1-2; D gene unclear. The CDR3 runs to 14 residues. Germline assignment: CDR1 SGHDN and CDR2 FVKESK. V shed 0 bases and J shed 4 bases, with 9 bases lying between them. The CDR3 nucleotides read TGTGCCAGCAGCCAAGATATTGTTCCCTATGGCTACACCTTC. This encodes CASSQDIVPYGYTF.

This chain connects TRBV19 to TRBJ2-7; D may be TRBD1 or TRBD2 (5 bases each). This CDR3 has 15 residues. Germline-derived CDR1 and CDR2 are LNHDA and SQIVND (reference sequence). Trimming took off 5 bases at V and 0 bases at J, with 14 bases between the two ends. The CDR3 loop is CASSPRDVSSYEQYF. The CDR3 nucleotides are TGTGCCAGTAGTCCCCGGGACGTAAGCTCCTACGAGCAGTACTTC.

This clonotype was picked up a small number of times. CDR3 in DNA: TGTGCCAGCAGCTTAGTCCCTTTTTTGAACGAGCAGTACTTC. Translation gives CASSLVPFLNEQYF. The chain employs TRBV7-9 and TRBJ2-7; D not certain. Trimming stripped 1 base from V and 5 bases from J, with 12 bases between. CDR3 size: 14 residues. The V gene's germline CDR1 is SEHNR and CDR2 FQNEAQ (reference sequence).

The J gene is TRBJ2-1, the V gene TRBV7-2; D is tentatively TRBD1 or TRBD2 (5 bases each). The V end lost 5 bases, the J end lost 13 bases, and 18 bases lay between the germline ends. CDR1 SGHTA and CDR2 FQGNSA come from the germline V gene. This CDR3 has 13 amino acids. The CDR3 loop is CASSRDDLGTQFF. CDR3 nucleotide sequence: TGTGCCAGCAGCAGGGACGATCTTGGGACCCAGTTCTTC.

J is TRBJ2-3 and V is TRBV18; maybe TRBD2 (5 bases). The length of the CDR3 is 13 residues. Germline loops: CDR1 KGHSH, CDR2 LQKENI. The germline V and J ends were trimmed by 6 bases and 0 bases, with 7 bases remaining between them. In DNA, the CDR3 is TGTGCCAGCTCGACTAAAAGCACAGATACGCAGTATTTT. As protein: CASSTKSTDTQYF.

The V gene is TRBV5-1, the J gene TRBJ2-1; tentative D call: TRBD2 (5 bases). The germline V and J ends were trimmed by 0 bases and 8 bases, with 12 bases remaining between them. The CDR3 runs to 14 residues. Germline CDR1 reads SGHRS; CDR2 reads YFSETQ. CDR3 amino acids: CASSLAGLADEQFF. The CDR3 DNA follows: TGCGCCAGCAGCTTGGCCGGGCTAGCCGATGAGCAGTTCTTC.

This clonotype has more than one count but fewer than ten. This chain connects TRBV27 to TRBJ1-5; 10 nucleotides agree with TRBD1. The germline gives CDR1 MNHEY, CDR2 SMNVEV (reference sequence). The CDR3 length is 15 residues. V trimming: 3 bases; J trimming: 10 bases; junction bases outside the gene matches: 9. CDR3 in amino acids: CASSFGQGVGRPQHF. The CDR3 DNA sequence: TGTGCCAGCAGTTTCGGACAGGGGGTTGGCCGCCCCCAGCATTTT.